This TCR beta chain was sequenced in a study of cytomegalovirus exposure and HLA in healthy donors. Germline CDR1 reads SNHLY; CDR2 reads FYNNEI. Deletions cut 8 bases from V and 5 bases from J, with 5 bases between. CDR3 size: 10 residues. Each donor was nominally healthy when sampled (though unrecorded immune exposures were likely). For this clone: Its antigen is unidentified.

The PCR had 60 Vbeta and 13 Jbeta primers. Libraries were prepared by immunoSEQ multiplex PCR; TCRdb keeps only in-frame clonotypes and omits some of them. The data contain around 85,000 clones, 60% to 80% of them seen just once; the ten biggest clones take up over 20%. The study, taken as a whole, reports: Researchers left out some V segments, among them TRBV6-2 and TRBV6-3, as indistinguishable. Several of the most significant clusters appeared, in a later analysis, to be linked to common viral pathogens. Researchers counted around 180 TCR beta chains as cytomegalovirus-associated.

This chain connects TRBV2 to TRBJ2-3, with unresolved D. The origin of this receptor is a woman in her forties or fifties in good health and CMV-seropositive. Source material: PBMCs. CDR3 in amino acids: CASGRDTQYF. The CDR3 DNA is TGTGCCAGCGGGCGAGATACGCAGTATTTT.